The 5 T cell receptor beta chains below come from one sample, sequenced in a study of blood T cell repertoires in COVID-19. Some clones are missing from TCRdb's copy, which holds only in-frame ones; the method was immunoSEQ multiplex PCR. Of under 200,000 clones in the sample, roughly 88% were seen once. The specimen was peripheral blood. The receptors here all came from a woman aged 80 or over with acute or convalescent COVID-19.

This chain links TRBV7-8 with TRBJ2-1; the match to TRBD2 covers 9 bases. Germline V lookup: CDR1 SGHVS, CDR2 FQNEAQ. J gave up 7 bases and V 7 bases, and 11 bases lay outside the gene matches. The CDR3 is made up of 15 amino acids. The CDR3, as DNA: TGTGCCAGCACCCGGGGAGCGGGGGGTCTGAATGAGCAGTTCTTC. Translating gives CASTRGAGGLNEQFF.

J is TRBJ2-7 and V is TRBV7-9; D not resolved. Germline CDR1 and CDR2: SEHNR and FQNEAQ (reference sequence). The CDR3 sequence is 12 residues long. V lost 1 base and J lost 6, with 7 bases in between. For the CDR3, the DNA is TGTGCCAGCAGCTTAGGCGCATCCGAGCAGTACTTC. Translated: CASSLGASEQYF.

The chain carries TRBV5-1 and TRBJ2-4, with D unclear. This CDR3 region has 15 residues. V dropped 2 bases and J dropped 9 bases, with 18 bases sitting between them. CDR1 is SGHRS, CDR2 YFSETQ, per germline. CDR3 coding DNA: TGCGCCAGCAGCTTAGCCCCCTCACAGCATAGCATTCAGTACTTC. Residues: CASSLAPSQHSIQYF. Variable domain in full (rest from reference TRBV5-1 and TRBJ2-4): KAGVTQTPRYLIKTRGQQVTLSCSPISGHRSVSWYQQTPGQGLQFLFEYFSETQRNKGNFPGRFSGRQFSNSRSEMNVSTLELGDSALYLCASSLAPSQHSIQYFGAGTRLSVL.

The chain has TRBV27 and TRBJ2-3; no firm D call. This CDR3 comprises 14 residues. The V gene lost 4 bases and the J gene lost 7 bases, with 15 bases spanning the gap. CDR1 MNHEY and CDR2 SMNVEV come from the germline V gene (reference sequence). CDR3 residues: CASSSQFSPNTQYF. The CDR3 DNA sequence: TGTGCCAGCAGTTCCCAATTTTCCCCCAATACGCAGTATTTT.

This chain joins TRBV11-3 and TRBJ1-1, with TRBD1 matching over 9 bases. V lost 0 bases to trimming and J lost 2 bases; unmatched junction nucleotides: 1. CDR3 length: 15 amino acids. Germline-derived CDR1 and CDR2 are SGHNT and YENEEA. The CDR3 sequence is CASSLEGQGNTEAFF. CDR3 DNA sequence: TGTGCCAGCAGCTTAGAGGGACAGGGTAACACTGAAGCTTTCTTT.